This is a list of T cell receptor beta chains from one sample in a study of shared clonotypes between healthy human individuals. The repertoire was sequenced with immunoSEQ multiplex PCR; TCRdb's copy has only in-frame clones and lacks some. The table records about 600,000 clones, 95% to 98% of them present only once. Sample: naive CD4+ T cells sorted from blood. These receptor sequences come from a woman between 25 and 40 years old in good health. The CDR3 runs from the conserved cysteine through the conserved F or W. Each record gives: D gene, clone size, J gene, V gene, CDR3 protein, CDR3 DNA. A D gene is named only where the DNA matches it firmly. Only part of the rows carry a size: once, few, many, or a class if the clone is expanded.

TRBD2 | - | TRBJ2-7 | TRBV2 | CASTGNGRYEQYF | TGTGCCAGCACCGGTAACGGGAGGTACGAGCAGTACTTC
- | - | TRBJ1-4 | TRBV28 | CASSLEQEMEKLFF | TGTGCCAGCAGTTTAGAACAGGAGATGGAAAAACTGTTTTTT
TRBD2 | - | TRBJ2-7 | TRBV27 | CASSLTSGGYYEQYF | TGTGCCAGCAGCTTGACTAGCGGGGGGTACTACGAGCAGTACTTC
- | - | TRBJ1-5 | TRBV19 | CASSIRPSGNQPQHF | TGTGCCAGTAGTATCCGGCCCTCCGGCAATCAGCCCCAGCATTTT
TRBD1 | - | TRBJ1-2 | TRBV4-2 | CASSQEPGQQYGYTF | TGTGCCAGCAGCCAGGAACCGGGACAGCAATATGGCTACACCTTC
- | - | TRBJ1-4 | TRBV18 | CASSPQGTATNEKLFF | TGTGCCAGCTCACCTCAGGGGACCGCAACTAATGAAAAACTGTTTTTT
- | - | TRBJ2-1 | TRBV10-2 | CASSEIGHNEQFF | TGCGCCAGCAGTGAGATCGGCCACAATGAGCAGTTCTTC
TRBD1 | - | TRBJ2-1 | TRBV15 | CATSRDQRQGSVVNEQFF | TGTGCCACCAGCAGAGATCAGCGACAGGGGTCGGTGGTCAATGAGCAGTTCTTC
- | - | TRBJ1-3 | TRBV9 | CASSVAARDGTIYF | TGTGCCAGCAGCGTAGCAGCCCGGGACGGCACCATATATTTT
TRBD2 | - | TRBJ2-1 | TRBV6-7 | CASSYELAEVCNEQFF | TGTGCCAGCAGTTACGAGCTAGCGGAAGTTTGCAATGAGCAGTTCTTC
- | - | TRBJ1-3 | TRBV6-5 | CASRNRVTGNTIYF | TGTGCCAGCAGGAACAGGGTAACTGGAAACACCATATATTTT
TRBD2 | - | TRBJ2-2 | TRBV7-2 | CASSLTASGAANTGELFF | TGTGCCAGCAGCTTAACGGCTAGCGGGGCCGCGAACACCGGGGAGCTGTTTTTT
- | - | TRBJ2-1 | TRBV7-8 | CASSVTRGISYNEQFF | TGTGCCAGCAGCGTCACTAGAGGCATCTCCTACAATGAGCAGTTCTTC
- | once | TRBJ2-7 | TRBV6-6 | CASSYQGPTYEQYF | TGTGCCAGCAGTTATCAGGGGCCGACCTACGAGCAGTACTTC
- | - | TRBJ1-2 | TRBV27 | CASSFRTQYGYTF | TGTGCCAGCAGTTTTAGGACACAGTATGGCTACACCTTC
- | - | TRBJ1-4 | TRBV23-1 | CASSQSGREVNEKLFF | TGCGCCAGCAGTCAATCGGGCAGGGAGGTTAATGAAAAACTGTTTTTT
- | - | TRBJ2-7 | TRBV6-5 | CASNDPPSYEQYF | TGTGCCAGCAATGACCCCCCTTCCTACGAGCAGTACTTC
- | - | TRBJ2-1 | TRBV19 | CASSMDAGEYNEQFF | TGTGCCAGTAGTATGGATGCAGGGGAGTACAATGAGCAGTTCTTC
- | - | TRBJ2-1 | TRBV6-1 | CASSFPETVNEQFF | TGTGCCAGCAGTTTTCCGGAGACAGTCAATGAGCAGTTCTTC
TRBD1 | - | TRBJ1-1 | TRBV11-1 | CASSLAQGTEAFF | TGTGCCAGCAGCTTAGCACAGGGGACTGAAGCTTTCTTT
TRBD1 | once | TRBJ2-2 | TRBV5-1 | CASRDSANTGELFF | TGCGCCAGCCGGGACAGCGCGAACACCGGGGAGCTGTTTTTT
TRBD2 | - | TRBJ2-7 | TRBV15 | CAANGRAKPEQYF | TGTGCCGCCAACGGGAGGGCCAAGCCCGAGCAGTACTTC
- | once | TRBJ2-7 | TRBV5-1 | CASSLAKGETYEQYF | TGCGCCAGCAGCTTGGCTAAAGGGGAGACCTACGAGCAGTACTTC
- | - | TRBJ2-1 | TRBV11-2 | CASSLRTYNEQFF | TGTGCCAGCAGCTTACGAACATACAATGAGCAGTTCTTC
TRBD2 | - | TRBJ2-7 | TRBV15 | CATSRNSGRRSYEQYF | TGTGCCACCAGCAGAAATAGCGGGAGGCGATCCTACGAGCAGTACTTC
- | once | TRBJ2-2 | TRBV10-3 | CAIRPGGGELFF | TGTGCCATCAGACCCGGGGGCGGGGAGCTGTTTTTT
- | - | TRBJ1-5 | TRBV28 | CASSLFEGSSNQPQHF | TGTGCCAGCAGTTTATTTGAGGGGTCGAGCAATCAGCCCCAGCATTTT
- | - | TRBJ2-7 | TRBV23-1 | CASSQSRDTAEQYF | TGCGCCAGCAGTCAATCGCGGGACACAGCCGAGCAGTACTTC
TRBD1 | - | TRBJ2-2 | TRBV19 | CASSTTGVGTGELFF | TGTGCCAGTAGTACGACAGGGGTAGGCACCGGGGAGCTGTTTTTT
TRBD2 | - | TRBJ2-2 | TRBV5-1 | CASSLAGSNTRELFF | TGCGCCAGCAGCTTAGCGGGATCGAACACCAGGGAGCTGTTTTTT
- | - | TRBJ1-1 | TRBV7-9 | CASSFQGKTEAFF | TGTGCCAGCAGCTTCCAGGGAAAGACTGAAGCTTTCTTT
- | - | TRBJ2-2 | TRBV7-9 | CASSLAGRTTGELFF | TGTGCCAGCAGCTTAGCTGGGCGGACAACCGGGGAGCTGTTTTTT
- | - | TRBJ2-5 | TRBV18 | CASSPTRQGQETQYF | TGTGCCAGCTCACCTACCCGTCAGGGACAAGAGACCCAGTACTTC
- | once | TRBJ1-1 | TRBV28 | CASSFLRGGAEAFF | TGTGCCAGCAGTTTTCTCCGGGGTGGGGCTGAAGCTTTCTTT
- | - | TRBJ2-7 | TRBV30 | CAWSVTGRTDEQYF | TGTGCCTGGAGTGTAACGGGACGAACCGACGAGCAGTACTTC
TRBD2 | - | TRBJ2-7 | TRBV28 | CASKQRETFGYEQYF | TGTGCCAGCAAACAGCGGGAGACCTTCGGCTACGAGCAGTACTTC
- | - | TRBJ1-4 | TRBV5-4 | CASSLDATNEKLFF | TGTGCCAGCAGCTTGGACGCGACTAATGAAAAACTGTTTTTT
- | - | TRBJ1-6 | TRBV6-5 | CASSYRTADSPLHF | TGTGCCAGCAGTTACCGGACAGCCGATTCACCCCTCCACTTT
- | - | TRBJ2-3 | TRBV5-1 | CASSGSTDTQYF | TGCGCCAGCAGCGGAAGCACAGATACGCAGTATTTT
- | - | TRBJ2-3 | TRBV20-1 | CSAVAADTQYF | TGCAGTGCCGTGGCGGCAGATACGCAGTATTTT
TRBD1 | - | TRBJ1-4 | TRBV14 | CASSHDRGTNEKLFF | TGTGCCAGCAGCCATGACAGGGGAACTAATGAAAAACTGTTTTTT
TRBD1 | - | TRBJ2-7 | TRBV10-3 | CAISELGQGPGEQYF | TGTGCCATCAGTGAGCTAGGACAGGGACCGGGCGAGCAGTACTTC
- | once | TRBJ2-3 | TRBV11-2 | CASSLADYTQYF | TGTGCCAGCAGCTTAGCGGACTATACGCAGTATTTT
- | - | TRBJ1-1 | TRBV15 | CATSTPEGEAFF | TGTGCCACCAGCACCCCGGAGGGTGAAGCTTTCTTT
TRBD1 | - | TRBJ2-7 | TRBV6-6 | CASSPGQGNHEQYF | TGTGCCAGCAGTCCGGGACAGGGGAACCACGAGCAGTACTTC
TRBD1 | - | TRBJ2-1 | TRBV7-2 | CASSSYRQGPYNEQFF | TGTGCCAGCAGCTCCTACCGACAGGGTCCCTACAATGAGCAGTTCTTC
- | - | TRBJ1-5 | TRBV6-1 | CASSASYSNQPQHF | TGTGCCAGCTCGGCATCTTATAGCAATCAGCCCCAGCATTTT
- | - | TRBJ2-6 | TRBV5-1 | CASSLSGGTSGANVLTF | TGCGCCAGCAGCTTGTCGGGCGGAACCTCTGGGGCCAACGTCCTGACTTTC
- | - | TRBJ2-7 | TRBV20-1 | CSGYGKTEQYF | TGCAGTGGCTACGGGAAGACCGAACAGTACTTC
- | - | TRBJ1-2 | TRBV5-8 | CASSLQTSYGYTF | TGTGCCAGCAGCTTGCAGACATCCTATGGCTACACCTTC
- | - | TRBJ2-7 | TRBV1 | CTSSRRGIGSYEQYF | TGCACCAGCAGCCGGCGGGGAATCGGCTCCTACGAGCAGTACTTC
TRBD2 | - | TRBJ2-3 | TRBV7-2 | CASSPRLAGVFTDTQYF | TGTGCCAGCAGCCCCCGACTAGCGGGGGTATTCACAGATACGCAGTATTTT
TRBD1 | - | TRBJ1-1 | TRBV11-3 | CASSLATGAEAFF | TGTGCCAGCAGCTTAGCTACAGGGGCTGAAGCTTTCTTT
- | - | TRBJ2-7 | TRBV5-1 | CASSVRDGDYEQYF | TGCGCCAGCAGCGTCCGGGACGGGGACTACGAGCAGTACTTC
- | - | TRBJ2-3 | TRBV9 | CASSGRAGRTDTQYF | TGTGCCAGCAGCGGTCGGGCAGGGAGGACAGATACGCAGTATTTT